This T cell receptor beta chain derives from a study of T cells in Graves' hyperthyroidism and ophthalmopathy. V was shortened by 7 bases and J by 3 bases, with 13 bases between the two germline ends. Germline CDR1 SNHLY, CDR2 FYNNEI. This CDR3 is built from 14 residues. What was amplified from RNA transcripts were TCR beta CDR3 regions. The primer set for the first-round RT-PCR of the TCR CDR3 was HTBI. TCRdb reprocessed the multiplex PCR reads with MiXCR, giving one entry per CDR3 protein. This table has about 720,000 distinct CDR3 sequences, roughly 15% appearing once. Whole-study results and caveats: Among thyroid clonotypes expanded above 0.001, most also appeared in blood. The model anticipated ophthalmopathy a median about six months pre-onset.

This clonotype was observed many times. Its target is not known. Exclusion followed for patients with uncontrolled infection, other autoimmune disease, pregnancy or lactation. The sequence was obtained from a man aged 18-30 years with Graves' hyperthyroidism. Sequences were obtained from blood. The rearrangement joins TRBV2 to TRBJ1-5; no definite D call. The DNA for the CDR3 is TGTGCCAGCACAAAAGGGCTCAACAATCAGCCCCAGCATTTT. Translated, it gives CASTKGLNNQPQHF.